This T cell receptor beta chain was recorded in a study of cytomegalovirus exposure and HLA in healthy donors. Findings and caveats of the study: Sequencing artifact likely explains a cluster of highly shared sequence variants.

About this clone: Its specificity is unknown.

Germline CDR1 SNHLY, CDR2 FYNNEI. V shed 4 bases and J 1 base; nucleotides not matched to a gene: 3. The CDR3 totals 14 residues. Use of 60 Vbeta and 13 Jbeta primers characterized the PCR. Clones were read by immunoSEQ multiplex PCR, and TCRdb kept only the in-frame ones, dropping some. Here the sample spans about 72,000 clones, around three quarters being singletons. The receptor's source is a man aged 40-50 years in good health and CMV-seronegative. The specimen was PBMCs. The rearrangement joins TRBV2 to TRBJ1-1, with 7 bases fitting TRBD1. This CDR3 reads CASSVGQANTEAFF. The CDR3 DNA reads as TGTGCCAGCAGTGTTGGACAGGCGAACACTGAAGCTTTCTTT.